The clone carrying this T cell receptor (beta chain) was picked up a small number of times. No antigen is known for it. With 5 bases clipped from V and 10 bases from J, the junction kept 14 bases outside the gene matches. CDR3 length equals 16 residues. Total RNA extraction produced at least 5 micrograms (per sample) for the study. The entry originates in a study of blood T cells in healthy people across ages. Overall study results and limits: Roughly linear age-related decline in beta diversity appeared, significant by age around 36. Naive CD4+ cells and diversity were both higher in long-lived donors than in aged donors.

Together with a sample-barcoded 5' primer, a J-beta primer mix was included in a second PCR lasting roughly 7 to 11 cycles. MiXCR, run by TCRdb on the 5' RACE reads, gives a single entry per CDR3 protein. The repertoire includes approximately 780,000 distinct CDR3 sequences, roughly 26% of them detected once, and around 3% sits in the top ten. This sample was also put to use in a study of T cells of mothers and their children.

Material for sequencing was blood. This clonotype was sampled from a boy aged 5-17 years in good health. This sequence joins TRBV12-3 or TRBV12-4 and TRBJ2-1; 10 nucleotides align to TRBD2. The CDR3 is CASSPREAGGTGEQFF. The CDR3 bases are TGTGCCAGCAGTCCTCGGGAAGCGGGGGGGACGGGGGAGCAGTTCTTC.